These T cell receptor beta chains were read from a single sample in a study of siplizumab effects on memory and regulatory T cells. This table comes from immunoSEQ multiplex PCR, and its TCRdb copy is limited to in-frame clones, with some not included. Altogether about 26,000 clones are present, roughly 82% being singletons, with the ten largest covering more than 20%. The sample consisted of memory CD4+ T cells sorted from blood. The receptors were sampled from a human donor in good health. Each CDR3 is given with its conserved first and last residue. D genes are given only for firm matches. A clone size is listed for some rows: how often the clone was seen (once, few, many), or a class if it is expanded.

CDR3 protein: CASSGGTSGRGPQTQYF
CDR3 DNA: TGTGCCAGCAGTGGCGGCACTAGCGGGAGAGGGCCACAGACCCAGTACTTC
D gene: TRBD2
clone size: -
V gene: TRBV2
CDR3 length: 17
J gene: TRBJ2-5

CDR3 protein: CASTNYRAEAFF
CDR3 DNA: TGTGCCAGTACCAATTACCGGGCTGAAGCTTTCTTT
D gene: -
clone size: medium-sized
V gene: TRBV19
CDR3 length: 12
J gene: TRBJ1-1

CDR3 protein: CSVEDVGDTQYF
CDR3 DNA: TGCAGCGTTGAAGATGTGGGTGATACGCAGTATTTT
D gene: -
clone size: -
V gene: TRBV29-1
CDR3 length: 12
J gene: TRBJ2-3

CDR3 protein: CASSEARSGSWKNEQFF
CDR3 DNA: TGTGCCAGCAGTGAAGCGCGAAGCGGGAGTTGGAAAAATGAGCAGTTCTTC
D gene: TRBD2
clone size: -
V gene: TRBV6-1
CDR3 length: 17
J gene: TRBJ2-1

CDR3 protein: CASSRDQGTPGTQYF
CDR3 DNA: TGCGCCAGCAGCCGCGACCAGGGCACCCCCGGGACCCAGTACTTC
D gene: -
clone size: -
V gene: TRBV5-1
CDR3 length: 15
J gene: TRBJ2-5

CDR3 protein: CASSLMTDSYGYTF
CDR3 DNA: TGTGCCAGCAGCTTAATGACAGACTCCTATGGCTACACCTTC
D gene: -
clone size: -
V gene: TRBV7-9
CDR3 length: 14
J gene: TRBJ1-2

CDR3 protein: CASSQDRGQTGELFF
CDR3 DNA: TGCGCCAGCAGTCAGGACAGGGGGCAAACCGGGGAGCTGTTTTTT
D gene: TRBD1
clone size: -
V gene: TRBV5-1
CDR3 length: 15
J gene: TRBJ2-2

CDR3 protein: CASSWTSTDTQYF
CDR3 DNA: TGTGCCAGCAGTTGGACTAGCACAGATACGCAGTATTTT
D gene: -
clone size: -
V gene: TRBV2
CDR3 length: 13
J gene: TRBJ2-3

CDR3 protein: CASSFDRGRHNEQFF
CDR3 DNA: TGTGCCAGCAGTTTCGACAGGGGGAGGCACAATGAGCAGTTCTTC
D gene: TRBD1
clone size: once
V gene: TRBV7-2
CDR3 length: 15
J gene: TRBJ2-1

CDR3 protein: CASSYQGPYGYTF
CDR3 DNA: TGTGCCAGCAGTTACCAGGGTCCCTATGGCTACACCTTC
D gene: -
clone size: -
V gene: TRBV28
CDR3 length: 13
J gene: TRBJ1-2

CDR3 protein: CASSSGGRSYGYTF
CDR3 DNA: TGTGCCAGCAGCTCCGGGGGCAGATCCTATGGCTACACCTTC
D gene: -
clone size: -
V gene: TRBV6-6
CDR3 length: 14
J gene: TRBJ1-2

CDR3 protein: CASSLKNGPNQPQHF
CDR3 DNA: TGTGCCAGCAGCTTAAAGAACGGGCCGAATCAGCCCCAGCATTTT
D gene: -
clone size: -
V gene: TRBV7-2
CDR3 length: 15
J gene: TRBJ1-5

CDR3 protein: CASHEGANVLTF
CDR3 DNA: TGTGCCAGCCACGAGGGGGCCAACGTCCTGACTTTC
D gene: -
clone size: -
V gene: TRBV6-6
CDR3 length: 12
J gene: TRBJ2-6

CDR3 protein: CASSKENSPYGYTF
CDR3 DNA: TGTGCCAGCAGCAAAGAGAACAGTCCCTATGGCTACACCTTC
D gene: -
clone size: -
V gene: TRBV21-1
CDR3 length: 14
J gene: TRBJ1-2

CDR3 protein: CASSTGTAEYGYTF
CDR3 DNA: TGCGCCAGCAGCACCGGGACAGCGGAGTATGGCTACACCTTC
D gene: TRBD1
clone size: -
V gene: TRBV5-1
CDR3 length: 14
J gene: TRBJ1-2

CDR3 protein: CAISESTEHPKWATNEKLFF
CDR3 DNA: TGTGCCATCAGTGAGTCGACCGAGCATCCTAAGTGGGCAACTAATGAAAAACTGTTTTTT
D gene: -
clone size: once
V gene: TRBV10-3
CDR3 length: 20
J gene: TRBJ1-4

CDR3 protein: CATSRGDAVSGNTIYF
CDR3 DNA: TGTGCCACCAGCAGGGGGGACGCCGTCTCTGGAAACACCATATATTTT
D gene: -
clone size: -
V gene: TRBV15
CDR3 length: 16
J gene: TRBJ1-3

CDR3 protein: CASSLETGGPAEAFF
CDR3 DNA: TGTGCCAGCAGCTTAGAAACAGGGGGCCCCGCCGAAGCTTTCTTT
D gene: TRBD1
clone size: -
V gene: TRBV7-9
CDR3 length: 15
J gene: TRBJ1-1

CDR3 protein: CASSGSWTTINEQFF
CDR3 DNA: TGTGCCAGCAGTGGAAGCTGGACTACCATCAATGAGCAGTTCTTC
D gene: -
clone size: -
V gene: TRBV2
CDR3 length: 15
J gene: TRBJ2-1

CDR3 protein: CASRSANTGELFF
CDR3 DNA: TGTGCCAGCAGGTCCGCGAACACCGGGGAGCTGTTTTTT
D gene: -
clone size: -
V gene: TRBV14
CDR3 length: 13
J gene: TRBJ2-2

CDR3 protein: CASSESNSPTSGYEQYF
CDR3 DNA: TGCGCCAGCAGTGAGTCGAATAGCCCGACTAGCGGATACGAGCAGTACTTC
D gene: TRBD2
clone size: once
V gene: TRBV10-2
CDR3 length: 17
J gene: TRBJ2-7

CDR3 protein: CSVEGARGPNSLDEQYF
CDR3 DNA: TGCAGCGTTGAAGGAGCCAGGGGGCCCAACTCCCTAGACGAGCAGTACTTC
D gene: TRBD1
clone size: -
V gene: TRBV29-1
CDR3 length: 17
J gene: TRBJ2-7

CDR3 protein: CASSLTGADTQYF
CDR3 DNA: TGTGCCAGCAGCTTAACTGGTGCAGATACGCAGTATTTT
D gene: -
clone size: once
V gene: TRBV6-1
CDR3 length: 13
J gene: TRBJ2-3

CDR3 protein: CASSLAEFNEQFF
CDR3 DNA: TGTGCCAGCAGCTTAGCGGAGTTCAATGAGCAGTTCTTC
D gene: -
clone size: -
V gene: TRBV7-8
CDR3 length: 13
J gene: TRBJ2-1

CDR3 protein: CASSSNPNNQPQHF
CDR3 DNA: TGTGCCAGCAGCTCAAATCCCAACAATCAGCCCCAGCATTTT
D gene: -
clone size: once
V gene: TRBV9
CDR3 length: 14
J gene: TRBJ1-5

CDR3 protein: CASSLTNKDEQYF
CDR3 DNA: TGTGCCAGCAGCTTAACTAACAAGGACGAGCAGTACTTC
D gene: -
clone size: -
V gene: TRBV7-3
CDR3 length: 13
J gene: TRBJ2-7

CDR3 protein: CSVEGTGSYDEQFF
CDR3 DNA: TGCAGCGTTGAGGGGACAGGGTCCTACGATGAGCAGTTCTTC
D gene: TRBD1
clone size: -
V gene: TRBV29-1
CDR3 length: 14
J gene: TRBJ2-1